This T cell receptor beta chain appears in the sequencing data of a study of T cells in Graves' hyperthyroidism and ophthalmopathy. Study context: Peripheral blood sampling occurred at initial diagnosis, before any treatment.

As concerns this clonotype: Its antigen is unknown.

It was roughly 10 ml of fresh peripheral blood that supplied the PBMCs. TCR beta CDR3 regions were amplified from RNA transcripts. The TCR CDR3 was amplified in a first-round RT-PCR using the HTBI primer set. TCRdb independently ran MiXCR on the multiplex PCR reads; one entry per CDR3 protein. The repertoire includes roughly 750,000 distinct CDR3 sequences, about a sixth of them detected once, and about 8.4% sits in the top ten. Per the germline V gene, CDR1 is MNHEY and CDR2 is SVGEGT. V was cut by 6 bases and J by 4 bases, with 17 bases left in between. The CDR3 spans 15 residues. Whole-study results and caveats: Blood also held most thyroid clonotypes expanded beyond 0.001.

Material for sequencing was blood. The chain has TRBV6-2 or TRBV6-3 and TRBJ2-3; D may be TRBD1 (5 bases). The source is a man aged 18 to 30 with Graves' hyperthyroidism. The CDR3 DNA is TGTGCCAGCAGGGCTCATCAGGGTTTCCCAGATACGCAGTATTTT. It specifies CASRAHQGFPDTQYF.